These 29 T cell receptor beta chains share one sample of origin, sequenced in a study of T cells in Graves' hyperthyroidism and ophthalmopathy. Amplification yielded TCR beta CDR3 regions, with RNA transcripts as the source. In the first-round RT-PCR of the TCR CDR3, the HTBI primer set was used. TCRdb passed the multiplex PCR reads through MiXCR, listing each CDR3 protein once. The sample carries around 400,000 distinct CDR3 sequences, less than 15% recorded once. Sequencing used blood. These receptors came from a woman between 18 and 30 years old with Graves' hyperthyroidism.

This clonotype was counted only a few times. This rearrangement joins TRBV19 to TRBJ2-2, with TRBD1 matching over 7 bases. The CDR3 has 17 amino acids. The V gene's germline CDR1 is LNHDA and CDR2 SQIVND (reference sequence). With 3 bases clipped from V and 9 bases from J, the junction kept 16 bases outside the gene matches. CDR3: CASSILATGQRDRELFF. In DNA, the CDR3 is TGTGCCAGTAGTATCCTCGCCACGGGACAGCGAGACCGGGAGCTGTTTTTT. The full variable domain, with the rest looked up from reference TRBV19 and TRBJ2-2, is DGGITQSPKYLFRKEGQNVTLSCEQNLNHDAMYWYRQDPGQGLRLIYYSQIVNDFQKGDIAEGYSVSREKKESFPLTVTSAQKNPTAFYLCASSILATGQRDRELFFGEGSRLTVL.

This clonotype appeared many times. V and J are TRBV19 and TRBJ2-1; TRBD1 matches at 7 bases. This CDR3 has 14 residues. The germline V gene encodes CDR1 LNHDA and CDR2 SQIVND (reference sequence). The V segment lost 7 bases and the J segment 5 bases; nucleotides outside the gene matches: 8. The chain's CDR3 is CASTKQGTNNEQFF. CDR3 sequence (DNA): TGTGCCAGTACTAAACAGGGGACCAACAATGAGCAGTTCTTC. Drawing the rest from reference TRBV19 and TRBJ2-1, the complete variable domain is DGGITQSPKYLFRKEGQNVTLSCEQNLNHDAMYWYRQDPGQGLRLIYYSQIVNDFQKGDIAEGYSVSREKKESFPLTVTSAQKNPTAFYLCASTKQGTNNEQFFGPGTRLTVL.

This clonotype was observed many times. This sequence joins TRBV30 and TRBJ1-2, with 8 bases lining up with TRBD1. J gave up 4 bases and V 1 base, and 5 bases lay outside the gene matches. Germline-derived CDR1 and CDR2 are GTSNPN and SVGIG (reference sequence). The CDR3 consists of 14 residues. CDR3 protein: CAWSDSDRAYGYTF. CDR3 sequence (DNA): TGTGCCTGGAGTGACTCGGACAGGGCCTATGGCTACACCTTC.

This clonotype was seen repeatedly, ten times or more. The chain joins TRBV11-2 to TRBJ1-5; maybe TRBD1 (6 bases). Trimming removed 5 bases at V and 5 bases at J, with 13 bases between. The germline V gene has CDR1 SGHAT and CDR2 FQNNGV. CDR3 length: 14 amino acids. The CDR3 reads CASSPEGGHQPQHF. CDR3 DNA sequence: TGTGCCAGCAGCCCGGAGGGGGGGCATCAGCCCCAGCATTTT.

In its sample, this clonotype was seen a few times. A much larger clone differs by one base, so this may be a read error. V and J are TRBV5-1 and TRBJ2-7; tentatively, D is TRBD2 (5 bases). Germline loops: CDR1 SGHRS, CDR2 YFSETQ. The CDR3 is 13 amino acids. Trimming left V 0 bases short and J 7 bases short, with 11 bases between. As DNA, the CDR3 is TGCGCCAGCAGCTTGGGAGGGTTGAGTGAGCAGTACTTC. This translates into CASSLGGLSEQYF.

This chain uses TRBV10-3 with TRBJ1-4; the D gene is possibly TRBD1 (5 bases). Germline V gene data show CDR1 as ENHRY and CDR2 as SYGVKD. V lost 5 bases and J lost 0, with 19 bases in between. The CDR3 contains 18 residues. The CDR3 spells CAISPKPGRGATNEKLFF. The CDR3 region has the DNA TGTGCCATCAGTCCCAAACCGGGACGGGGAGCAACTAATGAAAAACTGTTTTTT.

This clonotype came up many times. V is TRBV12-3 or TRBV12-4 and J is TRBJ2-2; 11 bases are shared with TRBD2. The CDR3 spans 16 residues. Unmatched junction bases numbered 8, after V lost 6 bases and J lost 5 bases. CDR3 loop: CASRRLAGRGTGELFF. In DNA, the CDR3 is TGTGCCAGCAGAAGACTAGCGGGAAGGGGGACCGGGGAGCTGTTTTTT.

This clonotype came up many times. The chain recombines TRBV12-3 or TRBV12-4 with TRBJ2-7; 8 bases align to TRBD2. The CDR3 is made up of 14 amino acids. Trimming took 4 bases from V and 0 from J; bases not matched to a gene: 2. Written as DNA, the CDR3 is TGTGCCAGCAGTTCCGGGGGGGTCTCCTACGAGCAGTACTTC. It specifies CASSSGGVSYEQYF.

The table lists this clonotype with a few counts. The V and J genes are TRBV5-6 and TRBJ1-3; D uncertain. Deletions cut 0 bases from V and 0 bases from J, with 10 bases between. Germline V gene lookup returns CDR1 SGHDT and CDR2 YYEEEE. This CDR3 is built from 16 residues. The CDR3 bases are TGTGCCAGCAGCTTGGGCGGTGCGAGCTCTGGAAACACCATATATTTT. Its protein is CASSLGGASSGNTIYF.

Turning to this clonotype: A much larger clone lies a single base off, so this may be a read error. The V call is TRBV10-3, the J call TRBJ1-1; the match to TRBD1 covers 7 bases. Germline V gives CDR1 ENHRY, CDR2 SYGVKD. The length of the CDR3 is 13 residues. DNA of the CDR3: TGTGCCATCACCAAGGACAGGAACACTGGAGCTTTCTTT. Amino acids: CAITKDRNTGAFF.

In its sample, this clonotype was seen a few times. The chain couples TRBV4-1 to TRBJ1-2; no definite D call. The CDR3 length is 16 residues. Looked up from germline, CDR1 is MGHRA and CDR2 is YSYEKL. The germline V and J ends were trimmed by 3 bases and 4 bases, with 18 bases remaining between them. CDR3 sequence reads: CASSQLTAVEAYGYTF. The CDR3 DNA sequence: TGCGCCAGCAGCCAGCTGACCGCCGTCGAAGCCTATGGCTACACCTTC.

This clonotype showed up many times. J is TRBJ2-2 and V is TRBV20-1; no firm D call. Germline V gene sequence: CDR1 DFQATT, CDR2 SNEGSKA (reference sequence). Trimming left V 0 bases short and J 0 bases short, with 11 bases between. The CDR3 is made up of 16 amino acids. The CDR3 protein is CSARDRLIPNTGELFF. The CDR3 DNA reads TGCAGTGCTAGAGATCGACTGATCCCGAACACCGGGGAGCTGTTTTTT.

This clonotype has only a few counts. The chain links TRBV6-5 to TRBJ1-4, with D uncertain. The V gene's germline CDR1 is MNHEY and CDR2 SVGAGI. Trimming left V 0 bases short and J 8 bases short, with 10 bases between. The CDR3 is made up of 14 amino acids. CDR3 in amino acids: CASSYSKTPEKLFF. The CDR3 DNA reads TGTGCCAGCAGTTACTCGAAAACCCCGGAAAAACTGTTTTTT.

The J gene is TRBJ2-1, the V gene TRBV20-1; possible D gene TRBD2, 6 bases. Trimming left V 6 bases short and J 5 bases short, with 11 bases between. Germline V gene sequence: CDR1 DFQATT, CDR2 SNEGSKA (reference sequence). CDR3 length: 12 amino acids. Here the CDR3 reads CSADWGDNEQFF. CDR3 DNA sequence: TGCAGTGCGGACTGGGGGGACAATGAGCAGTTCTTC.

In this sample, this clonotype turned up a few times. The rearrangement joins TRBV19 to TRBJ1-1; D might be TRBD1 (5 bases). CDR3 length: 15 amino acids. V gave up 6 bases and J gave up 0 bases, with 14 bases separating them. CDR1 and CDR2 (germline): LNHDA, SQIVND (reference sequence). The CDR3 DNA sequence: TGTGCCAGTAGCCCGGGACGCTTCATGAACACTGAAGCTTTCTTT. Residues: CASSPGRFMNTEAFF.

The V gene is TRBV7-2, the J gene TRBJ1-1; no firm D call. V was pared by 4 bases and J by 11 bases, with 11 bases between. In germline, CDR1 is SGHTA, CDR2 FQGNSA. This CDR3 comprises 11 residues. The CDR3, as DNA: TGTGCCAGCAGCTCCCGACAAGACGCTTTCTTT. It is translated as CASSSRQDAFF.

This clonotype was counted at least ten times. The CDR3 DNA reads as TGTGCCAGCAGTCCCCTAGGGACAGGGGCGGACTACACCTTC. It translates to CASSPLGTGADYTF. V usage is TRBV27 and J usage is TRBJ1-2, with 10 bases identical to TRBD1. The CDR3 loop spans 14 amino acids. J was trimmed by 10 bases and V by 5 bases; bases with no gene match: 10. The germline V gene has CDR1 MNHEY and CDR2 SMNVEV (reference sequence).

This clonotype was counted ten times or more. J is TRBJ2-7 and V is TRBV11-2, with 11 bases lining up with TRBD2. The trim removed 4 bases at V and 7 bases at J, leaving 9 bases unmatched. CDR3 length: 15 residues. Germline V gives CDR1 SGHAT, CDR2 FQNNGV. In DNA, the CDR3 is TGTGCCAGCAGCTCCTTAGCGGGAGGGCCAAGGGAGCAGTACTTC. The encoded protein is CASSSLAGGPREQYF.

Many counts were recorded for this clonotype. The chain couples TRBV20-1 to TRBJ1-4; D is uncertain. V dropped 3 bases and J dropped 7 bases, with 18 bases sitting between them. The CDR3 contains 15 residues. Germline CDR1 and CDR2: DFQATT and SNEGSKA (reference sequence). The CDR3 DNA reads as TGCAGTGCTAGGGACCTTGGGGTGGTAGGTGAAAAACTGTTTTTT. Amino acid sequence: CSARDLGVVGEKLFF.

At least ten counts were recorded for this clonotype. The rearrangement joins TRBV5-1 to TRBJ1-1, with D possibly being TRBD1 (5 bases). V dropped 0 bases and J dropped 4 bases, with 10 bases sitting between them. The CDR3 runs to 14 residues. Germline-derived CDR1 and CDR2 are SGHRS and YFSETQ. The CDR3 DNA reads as TGCGCCAGCAGCTTGGGCGACAGCGGCACTGAAGCTTTCTTT. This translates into CASSLGDSGTEAFF.

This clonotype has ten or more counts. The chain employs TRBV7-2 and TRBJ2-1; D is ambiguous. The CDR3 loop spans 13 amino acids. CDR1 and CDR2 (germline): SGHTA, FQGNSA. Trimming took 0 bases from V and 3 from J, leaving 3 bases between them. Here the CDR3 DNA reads TGTGCCAGCAGCTTAGCGCGCTACAATGAGCAGTTCTTC. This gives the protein CASSLARYNEQFF. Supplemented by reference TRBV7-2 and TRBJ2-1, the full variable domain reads GAGVSQSPSNKVTEKGKDVELRCDPISGHTALYWYRQSLGQGLEFLIYFQGNSAPDKSGLPSDRFSAERTGGSVSTLTIQRTQQEDSAVYLCASSLARYNEQFFGPGTRLTVL.

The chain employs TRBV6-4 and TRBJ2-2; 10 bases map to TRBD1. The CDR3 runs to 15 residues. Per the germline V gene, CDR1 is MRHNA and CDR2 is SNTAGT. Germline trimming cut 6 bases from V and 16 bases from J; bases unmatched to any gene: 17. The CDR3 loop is CASRPRDRGLLSSFF. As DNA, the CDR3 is TGTGCCAGCAGACCCCGGGACAGGGGTCTTCTATCCTCGTTTTTT.

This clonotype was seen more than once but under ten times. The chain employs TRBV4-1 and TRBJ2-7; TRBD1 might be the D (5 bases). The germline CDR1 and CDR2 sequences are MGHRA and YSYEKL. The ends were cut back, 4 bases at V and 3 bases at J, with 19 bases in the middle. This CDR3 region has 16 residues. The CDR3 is CASSPTSSRANYEQYF. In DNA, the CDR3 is TGCGCCAGCAGCCCGACAAGTAGCAGGGCTAACTACGAGCAGTACTTC.

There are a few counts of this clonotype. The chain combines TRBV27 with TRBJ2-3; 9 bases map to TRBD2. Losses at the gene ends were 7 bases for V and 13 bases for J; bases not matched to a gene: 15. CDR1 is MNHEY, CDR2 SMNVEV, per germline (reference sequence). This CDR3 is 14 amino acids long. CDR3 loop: CASTPGAGAGGEYF. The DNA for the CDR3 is TGTGCCAGCACCCCCGGAGCCGGGGCGGGGGGGGAGTATTTT.

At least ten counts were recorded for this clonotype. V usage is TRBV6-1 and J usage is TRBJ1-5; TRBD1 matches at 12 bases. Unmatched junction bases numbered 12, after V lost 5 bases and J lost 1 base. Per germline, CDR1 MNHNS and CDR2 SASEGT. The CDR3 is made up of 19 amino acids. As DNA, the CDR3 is TGTGCCAGCAGTTACGGGAGCTGGGGACAGGGGGCGAGCAATCAGCCCCAGCATTTT. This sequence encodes CASSYGSWGQGASNQPQHF.

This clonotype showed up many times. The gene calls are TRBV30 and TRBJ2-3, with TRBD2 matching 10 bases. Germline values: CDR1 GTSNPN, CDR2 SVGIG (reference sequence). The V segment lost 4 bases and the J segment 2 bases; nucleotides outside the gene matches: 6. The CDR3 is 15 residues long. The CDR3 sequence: CAWTRAGGPTDTQYF. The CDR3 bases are TGTGCCTGGACAAGAGCGGGAGGGCCCACAGATACGCAGTATTTT.

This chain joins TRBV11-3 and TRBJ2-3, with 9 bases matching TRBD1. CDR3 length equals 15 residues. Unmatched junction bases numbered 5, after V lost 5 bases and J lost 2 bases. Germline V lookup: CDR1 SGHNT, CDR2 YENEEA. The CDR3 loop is CASSPGQGYTDTQYF. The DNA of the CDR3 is TGTGCCAGCAGCCCGGGACAGGGATACACAGATACGCAGTATTTT.

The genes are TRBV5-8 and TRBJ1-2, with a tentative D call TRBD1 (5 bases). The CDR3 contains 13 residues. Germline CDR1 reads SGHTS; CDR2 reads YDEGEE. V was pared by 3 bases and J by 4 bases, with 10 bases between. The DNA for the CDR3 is TGTGCCAGCAGCTCCAGACAGCCCTATGGCTACACCTTC. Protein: CASSSRQPYGYTF. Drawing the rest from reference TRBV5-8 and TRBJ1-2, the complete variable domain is EAGVTQSPTHLIKTRGQQATLRCSPISGHTSVYWYQQALGLGLQFLLWYDEGEERNRGNFPPRFSGRQFPNYSSELNVNALELEDSALYLCASSSRQPYGYTFGSGTRLTVV.

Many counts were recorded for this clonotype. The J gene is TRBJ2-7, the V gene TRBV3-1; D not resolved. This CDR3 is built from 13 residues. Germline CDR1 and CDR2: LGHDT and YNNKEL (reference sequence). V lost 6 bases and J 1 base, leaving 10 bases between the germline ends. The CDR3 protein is CASSRLYSYEQYF. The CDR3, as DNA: TGTGCCAGCAGTCGACTCTATTCCTACGAGCAGTACTTC.